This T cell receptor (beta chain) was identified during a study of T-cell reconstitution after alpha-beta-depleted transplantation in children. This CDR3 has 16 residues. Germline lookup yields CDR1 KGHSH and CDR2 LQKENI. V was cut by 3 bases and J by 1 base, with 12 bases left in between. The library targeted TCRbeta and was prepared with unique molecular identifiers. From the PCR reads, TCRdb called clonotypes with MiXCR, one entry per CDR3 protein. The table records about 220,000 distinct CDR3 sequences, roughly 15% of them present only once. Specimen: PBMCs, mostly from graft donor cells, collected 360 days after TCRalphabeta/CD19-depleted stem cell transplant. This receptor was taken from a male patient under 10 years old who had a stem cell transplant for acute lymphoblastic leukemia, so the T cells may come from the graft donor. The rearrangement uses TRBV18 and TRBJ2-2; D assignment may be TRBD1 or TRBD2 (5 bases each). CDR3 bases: TGTGCCAGCTCACCGCAGGGCGGGCAGAACACCGGGGAGCTGTTTTTT. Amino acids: CASSPQGGQNTGELFF.